This TCR beta chain was sequenced for a study of blood T cells in healthy people across ages. The draw of peripheral blood yielded approximately 11 milliliters from each donor. Findings and limits, study-wide: While age rose, TCR beta diversity per million T cells dropped in a roughly linear way. Unsorted PBMCs ruled out conclusive naive versus antigen-experienced comparison.

With a J-beta primer mix and a sample-barcoded 5' primer, a second PCR ran about 7 to 11 cycles. Paired-end reads containing CDR3 totaled no fewer than 2.5 million for each sample. TCRdb ran MiXCR on the 5' RACE reads and lists one entry per CDR3 protein. The table has roughly 730,000 distinct CDR3 sequences, approximately 60% seen once. V was clipped by 3 bases and J by 4 bases, with 16 bases between them. Looked up from germline, CDR1 is MDHEN and CDR2 is SYDVKM. The CDR3 totals 16 residues. With regard to this clonotype: The antigen is not known.

The sample consisted of blood. The chain joins TRBV28 to TRBJ1-5; D remains ambiguous. The receptor was isolated from a man aged 40-55 years in good health. The CDR3 region is CASSFGAFPANQPQHF. The CDR3 DNA reads as TGTGCCAGCAGTTTCGGTGCGTTTCCCGCAAATCAGCCCCAGCATTTT.